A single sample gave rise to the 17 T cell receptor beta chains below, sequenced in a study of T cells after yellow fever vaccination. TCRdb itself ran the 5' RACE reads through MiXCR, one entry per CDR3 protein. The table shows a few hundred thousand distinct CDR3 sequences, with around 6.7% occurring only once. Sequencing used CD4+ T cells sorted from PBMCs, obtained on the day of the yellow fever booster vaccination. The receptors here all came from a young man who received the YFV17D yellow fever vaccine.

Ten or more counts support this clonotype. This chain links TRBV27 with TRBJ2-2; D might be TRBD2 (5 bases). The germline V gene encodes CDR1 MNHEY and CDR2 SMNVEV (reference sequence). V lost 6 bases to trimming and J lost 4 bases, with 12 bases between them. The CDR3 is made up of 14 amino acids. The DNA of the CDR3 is TGTGCCAGCAGCGGAGGAGGTGGCACCGGGGAGCTGTTTTTT. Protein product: CASSGGGGTGELFF.

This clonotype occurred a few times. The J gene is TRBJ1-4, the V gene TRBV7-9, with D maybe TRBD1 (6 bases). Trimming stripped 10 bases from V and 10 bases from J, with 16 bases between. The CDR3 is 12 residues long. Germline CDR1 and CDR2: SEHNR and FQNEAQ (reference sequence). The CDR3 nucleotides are TGTGCCACTGGGACATCCGTGGGAAAACTGTTTTTT. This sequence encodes CATGTSVGKLFF.

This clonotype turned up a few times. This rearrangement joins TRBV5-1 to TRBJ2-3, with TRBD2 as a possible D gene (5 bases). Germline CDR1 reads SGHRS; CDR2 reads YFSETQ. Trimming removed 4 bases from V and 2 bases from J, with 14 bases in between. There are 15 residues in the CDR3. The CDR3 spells CASSAGVGLTDTQYF. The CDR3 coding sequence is TGCGCCAGCAGCGCCGGGGTAGGGCTCACAGATACGCAGTATTTT.

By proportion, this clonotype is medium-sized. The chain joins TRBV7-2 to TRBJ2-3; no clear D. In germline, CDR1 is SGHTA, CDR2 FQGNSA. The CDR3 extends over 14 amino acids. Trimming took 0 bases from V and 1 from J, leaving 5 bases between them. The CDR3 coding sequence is TGTGCCAGCAGCTTAGCTGGGGGCACAGATACGCAGTATTTT. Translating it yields CASSLAGGTDTQYF.

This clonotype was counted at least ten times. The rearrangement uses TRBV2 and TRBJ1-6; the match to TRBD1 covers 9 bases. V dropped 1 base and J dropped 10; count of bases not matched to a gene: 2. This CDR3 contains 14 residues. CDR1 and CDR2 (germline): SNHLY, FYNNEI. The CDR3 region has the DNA TGTGCCAGCAGTGAAGGGACAGGGGTCTCACCCCTCCACTTT. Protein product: CASSEGTGVSPLHF.

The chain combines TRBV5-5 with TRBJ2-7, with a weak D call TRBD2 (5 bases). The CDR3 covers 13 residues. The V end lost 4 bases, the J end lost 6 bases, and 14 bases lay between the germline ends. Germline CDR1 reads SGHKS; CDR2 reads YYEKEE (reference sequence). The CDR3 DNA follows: TGTGCCAGCAGCACACTAGGGTCTCTCGAGCAGTACTTC. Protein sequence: CASSTLGSLEQYF.

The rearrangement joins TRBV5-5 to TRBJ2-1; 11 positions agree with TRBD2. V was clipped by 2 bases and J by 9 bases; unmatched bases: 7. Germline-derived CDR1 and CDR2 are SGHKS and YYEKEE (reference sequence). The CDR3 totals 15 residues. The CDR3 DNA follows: TGTGCCAGCAGCTTAACTAGCGGGAGTTTGAGTGAGCAGTTCTTC. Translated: CASSLTSGSLSEQFF.

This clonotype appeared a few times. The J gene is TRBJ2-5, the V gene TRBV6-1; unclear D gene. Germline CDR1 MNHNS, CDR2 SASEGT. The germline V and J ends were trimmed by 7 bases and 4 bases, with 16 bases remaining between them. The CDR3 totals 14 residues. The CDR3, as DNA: TGTGCCAGCACAGTGAACAGTCTGGTAGAGACCCAGTACTTC. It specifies CASTVNSLVETQYF.

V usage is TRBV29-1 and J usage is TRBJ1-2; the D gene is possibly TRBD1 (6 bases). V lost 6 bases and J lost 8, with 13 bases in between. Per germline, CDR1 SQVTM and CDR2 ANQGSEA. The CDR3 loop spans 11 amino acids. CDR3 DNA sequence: TGCAGCGTCGACAGGACGGGAGGCTACACCTTC. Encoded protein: CSVDRTGGYTF.

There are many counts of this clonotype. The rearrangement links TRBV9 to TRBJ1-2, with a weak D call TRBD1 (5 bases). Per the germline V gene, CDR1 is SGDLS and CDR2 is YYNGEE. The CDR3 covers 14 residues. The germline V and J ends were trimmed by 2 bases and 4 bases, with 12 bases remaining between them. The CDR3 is CASSVGRVGYGYTF. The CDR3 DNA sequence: TGTGCCAGCAGCGTCGGCAGGGTGGGCTATGGCTACACCTTC.

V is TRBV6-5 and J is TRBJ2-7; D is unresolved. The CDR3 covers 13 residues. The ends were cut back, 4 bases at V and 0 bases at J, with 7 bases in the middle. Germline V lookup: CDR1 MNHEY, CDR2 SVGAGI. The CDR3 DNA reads TGTGCCAGCAGTTCAGCAGCCTCCTACGAGCAGTACTTC. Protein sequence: CASSSAASYEQYF.

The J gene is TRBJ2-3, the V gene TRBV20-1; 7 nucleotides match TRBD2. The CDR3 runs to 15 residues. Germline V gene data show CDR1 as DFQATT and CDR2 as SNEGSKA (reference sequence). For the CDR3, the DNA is TGCAGCCCACCGGGACTACTAAAAAGCACAGATACGCAGTATTTT. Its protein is CSPPGLLKSTDTQYF.

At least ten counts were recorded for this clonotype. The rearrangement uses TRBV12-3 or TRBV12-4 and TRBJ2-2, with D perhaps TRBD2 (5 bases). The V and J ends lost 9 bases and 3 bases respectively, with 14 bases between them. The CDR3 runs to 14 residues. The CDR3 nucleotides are TGTGCCAGTAGCTTGAGCGGCGACACCGGGGAGCTGTTTTTT. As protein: CASSLSGDTGELFF.

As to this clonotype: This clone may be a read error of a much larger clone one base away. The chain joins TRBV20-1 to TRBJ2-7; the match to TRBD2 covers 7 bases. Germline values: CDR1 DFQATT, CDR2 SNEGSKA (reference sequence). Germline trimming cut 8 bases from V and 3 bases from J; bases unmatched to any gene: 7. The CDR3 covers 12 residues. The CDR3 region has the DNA TGCAGTCCCCCTCGGGGGGACTACGAGCAGTACTTC. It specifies CSPPRGDYEQYF.

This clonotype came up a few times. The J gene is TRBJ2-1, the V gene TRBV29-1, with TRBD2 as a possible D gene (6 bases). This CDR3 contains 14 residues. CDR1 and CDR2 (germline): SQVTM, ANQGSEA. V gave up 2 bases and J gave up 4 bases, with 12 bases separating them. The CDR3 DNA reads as TGCAGCGTTGAAAGCAGCGGGTGGTACAATGAGCAGTTCTTC. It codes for CSVESSGWYNEQFF.

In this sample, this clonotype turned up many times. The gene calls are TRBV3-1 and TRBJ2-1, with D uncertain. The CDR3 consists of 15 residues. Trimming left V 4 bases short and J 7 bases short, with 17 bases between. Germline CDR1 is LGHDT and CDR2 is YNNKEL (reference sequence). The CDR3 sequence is CASSRAGPLGNEQFF. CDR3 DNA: TGTGCCAGCAGCCGGGCCGGGCCTTTGGGGAATGAGCAGTTCTTC.

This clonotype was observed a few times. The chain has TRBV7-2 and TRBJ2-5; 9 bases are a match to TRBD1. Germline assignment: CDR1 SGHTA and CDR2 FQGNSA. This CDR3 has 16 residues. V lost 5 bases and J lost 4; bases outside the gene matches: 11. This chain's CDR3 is CASSQQGTGRGETQYF. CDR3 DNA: TGTGCCAGCAGCCAGCAGGGGACAGGGAGGGGAGAGACCCAGTACTTC.